This T cell receptor (beta chain) was observed in a study of T cells in Graves' hyperthyroidism and ophthalmopathy. About the research overall: Peripheral blood was obtained at initial diagnosis, preceding any treatment.

TCR beta CDR3 region amplification was performed from RNA transcripts. RT-PCR in the first round (using the HTBI primer set) targeted the TCR CDR3. TCRdb passed the multiplex PCR reads through MiXCR, listing each CDR3 protein once. The table has fewer than 900,000 distinct CDR3 sequences, roughly 17% seen once. This clonotype showed up just a few times. Antigen unknown. Study findings and constraints: Patients with ophthalmopathy were separated from those with stable hyperthyroidism by a 13 V-J model.

Thyroid ultrasound and orbital computed tomography, with clinical symptoms and serum thyroxine and TRAb, informed diagnoses. The clonotype originates from a man between 18 and 29 years old with Graves' hyperthyroidism. Material: blood.

Written as DNA, the CDR3 is TGTGCCAGCAGAGATTTAGCGGGAGGGTACTACTACGAGCAGTACTTC. It specifies CASRDLAGGYYYEQYF. This chain connects TRBV6-1 to TRBJ2-7; 11 bases map to TRBD2. V shed 6 bases, J shed 3 bases, and the junction held 10 bases outside the gene matches. This CDR3 has 16 residues. Germline assignment: CDR1 MNHNS and CDR2 SASEGT.